These 9 T cell receptor beta chains share one sample of origin, sequenced in a study of OX40 agonist ivuxolimab in advanced cancers. Some clones are missing from TCRdb's copy, which holds only in-frame ones; the method was immunoSEQ multiplex PCR. The table includes about 48,000 clones, about three quarters detected once. Source: CD4+ or CD8+ T cells sorted from blood, taken in a trial of the OX40 agonist ivuxolimab. The origin of the receptors is an adult with an advanced solid tumor such as melanoma, head and neck, liver or kidney cancer.

This chain uses TRBV19 with TRBJ1-2; 7 nucleotides line up with TRBD1. This CDR3 has 14 amino acids. Germline CDR1 is LNHDA and CDR2 is SQIVND (reference sequence). Trimming took 3 bases from V and 7 from J; bases not matched to a gene: 8. The CDR3 is CASSILQGLSGYTF. The CDR3 DNA sequence: TGTGCCAGTAGTATCCTACAGGGGTTAAGTGGCTACACCTTC.

The gene calls are TRBV10-3 and TRBJ1-1; TRBD1 agrees at 7 bases. Germline trimming cut 6 bases from V and 0 bases from J; bases unmatched to any gene: 10. In germline, CDR1 is ENHRY, CDR2 SYGVKD. The CDR3 has 16 amino acids. The CDR3 coding sequence is TGTGCCATCAGACTCCTACCGGGACAGATGAACACTGAAGCTTTCTTT. It yields the protein CAIRLLPGQMNTEAFF.

V gene TRBV30 combines with J gene TRBJ1-5; D remains ambiguous. Trimming removed 0 bases from V and 7 bases from J, with 4 bases in between. This CDR3 spans 11 amino acids. Germline-derived CDR1 and CDR2 are GTSNPN and SVGIG (reference sequence). The CDR3 here is CAWSVGQPQHF. The CDR3 bases are TGTGCCTGGAGTGTAGGCCAGCCCCAGCATTTT. The entire variable domain, with the rest obtained from reference TRBV30 and TRBJ1-5, is as follows: SQTIHQWPATLVQPVGSPLSLECTVEGTSNPNLYWYRQAAGRGLQLLFYSVGIGQISSEVPQNLSASRPQDRQFILSSKKLLLSDSGFYLCAWSVGQPQHFGDGTRLSIL.

The V call is TRBV5-4, the J call TRBJ2-1, with 9 bases fitting TRBD1. CDR3 length: 12 residues. CDR1 and CDR2 from the germline V gene are SGHNT and YYREEE (reference sequence). The junction had 4 bases not matched to a gene; V was cut back by 9 bases and J by 6 bases. CDR3 region: CATGTGRNEQFF. CDR3 DNA: TGTGCCACCGGGACAGGGCGCAATGAGCAGTTCTTC.

The chain is built from TRBV9 and TRBJ2-1; 13 bases match TRBD2. V lost 2 bases, J lost 8 bases, and 1 base stayed unmatched. Germline CDR1 reads SGDLS; CDR2 reads YYNGEE. This CDR3 has 14 amino acids. The CDR3 region is CASSVGTSGDEQFF. Here the CDR3 DNA reads TGTGCCAGCAGCGTGGGGACTAGCGGGGATGAGCAGTTCTTC.

The chain combines TRBV7-8 with TRBJ2-1; weak D call: TRBD2 (6 bases). CDR3 length: 16 amino acids. The ends were cut back, 1 base at V and 5 bases at J, with 15 bases in the middle. CDR1 is SGHVS, CDR2 FQNEAQ, per germline. The CDR3 sequence: CASSLGRLVMNNEQFF. The CDR3 DNA reads TGTGCCAGCAGCTTAGGTCGACTAGTGATGAACAATGAGCAGTTCTTC.

This clone was detected only a few times. The V gene is TRBV9, the J gene TRBJ2-1; D gene unclear. The germline gives CDR1 SGDLS, CDR2 YYNGEE. This CDR3 spans 16 amino acids. V lost 4 bases and J 7 bases, leaving 21 bases between the germline ends. CDR3 nucleotide sequence: TGTGCCAGCAGCCCACAGAGTGCACTAACGCTGAATGAGCAGTTCTTC. Its translation is CASSPQSALTLNEQFF.

The rearrangement uses TRBV5-1 and TRBJ2-1, with TRBD1 as a possible D gene (6 bases). V was clipped by 0 bases and J by 4 bases, with 14 bases between them. Germline CDR1 is SGHRS and CDR2 is YFSETQ. The CDR3 runs 16 residues. In nucleotides, the CDR3 is TGCGCCAGCAGCTTGGCCACAGGGATTGGTTACAATGAGCAGTTCTTC. Protein: CASSLATGIGYNEQFF.

This chain uses TRBV29-1 with TRBJ2-2, with TRBD2 identical over 10 bases. The CDR3 is 15 amino acids. Trimming at V came to 5 bases and at J to 4 bases, leaving 7 bases not matched to a gene. The V gene's germline CDR1 is SQVTM and CDR2 ANQGSEA. CDR3 bases: TGCAGCGTTCCCTGGACTAGCGGCTCCACCGGGGAGCTGTTTTTT. Protein: CSVPWTSGSTGELFF.